These 14 T cell receptor beta chains originate from one sample sequenced in a study of response to subunit inactivated influenza vaccine. Via MiXCR, TCRdb re-called the RT-PCR reads, giving one row per CDR3 protein. The sample consists of hundreds of thousands of distinct CDR3 sequences, roughly 9.7% of them appearing once. The material was PBMCs from blood, obtained about 40 days after vaccination. These receptors were obtained from a man in his forties or fifties who received an inactivated influenza vaccine.

The sample holds a few counts of this clonotype. The gene calls are TRBV4-2 and TRBJ2-2; 9 bases align to TRBD1. Germline V gene sequence: CDR1 LGHNA, CDR2 YNFKEQ. After removal of 4 bases from V and 6 bases from J, the junction contained 9 bases not matched to a gene. The CDR3 sequence is 16 residues long. The CDR3 loop is CASSLGQGMVSGELFF. In nucleotides, the CDR3 is TGTGCCAGCAGCCTGGGACAGGGAATGGTTTCCGGGGAGCTGTTTTTT.

The chain joins TRBV25-1 to TRBJ2-3; D unclear. The CDR3 sequence is 14 residues long. The germline CDR1 and CDR2 sequences are MGHDK and SYGVNS. V was pared by 6 bases and J by 2 bases, with 12 bases between. CDR3 amino acids: CASRMELDTDTQYF. In DNA, the CDR3 is TGTGCCAGCAGAATGGAGCTAGACACAGATACGCAGTATTTT.

This sequence joins TRBV3-1 and TRBJ2-1; TRBD1 aligns across 10 bases. CDR1 LGHDT and CDR2 YNNKEL come from the germline V gene (reference sequence). The CDR3 consists of 14 residues. The trim removed 5 bases at V and 6 bases at J, leaving 4 bases unmatched. The CDR3 DNA reads TGTGCCAGCAGCGGCTGGGACAGGGGCAATGAGCAGTTCTTC. It encodes CASSGWDRGNEQFF.

This clonotype was picked up many times. The chain is built from TRBV20-1 and TRBJ2-2; no reliable D call. The CDR3 has 12 amino acids. V was shortened by 1 base and J by 4 bases, with 4 bases between the two germline ends. Per germline, CDR1 DFQATT and CDR2 SNEGSKA (reference sequence). The CDR3 here is CSARGPTGELFF. CDR3 bases: TGCAGTGCTAGAGGCCCCACCGGGGAGCTGTTTTTT.

This clonotype was detected many times. The chain joins TRBV4-3 to TRBJ2-1, with TRBD2 matching 9 bases. This CDR3 region has 16 residues. Germline CDR1 reads LGHNA; CDR2 reads YSLEER. V was pared by 0 bases and J by 5 bases, with 5 bases of the junction left unmatched. Here the CDR3 reads CASSQDVAGVHNEQFF. CDR3 coding DNA: TGCGCCAGCAGCCAAGATGTAGCGGGAGTCCACAATGAGCAGTTCTTC.

This chain links TRBV18 with TRBJ2-1, with D hard to call. Trimming cost V 5 bases and J 7 bases, with 9 bases left between them. Per germline, CDR1 KGHSH and CDR2 LQKENI. The CDR3 has 12 residues. In nucleotides, the CDR3 is TGTGCCAGCTCATGGCTGGAAAATGAGCAGTTCTTC. This codes for CASSWLENEQFF.

This chain connects TRBV7-8 to TRBJ1-1; 7 bases are shared with TRBD1. The CDR3 has 16 residues. Trimming cost V 0 bases and J 0 bases; bases outside gene matches: 4. Per the germline V gene, CDR1 is SGHVS and CDR2 is FQNEAQ. The chain's CDR3 is CASSLAQGGMNTEAFF. The CDR3 region has the DNA TGTGCCAGCAGCTTAGCGCAGGGGGGAATGAACACTGAAGCTTTCTTT.

Many counts were recorded for this clonotype. J is TRBJ1-1 and V is TRBV3-1, with D possibly TRBD1 on 6 matching bases. Germline CDR1 and CDR2: LGHDT and YNNKEL (reference sequence). Trimming removed 3 bases from V and 8 bases from J, with 13 bases in between. This CDR3 has 13 amino acids. This CDR3 reads CASSHLDRPEAFF. CDR3 in DNA: TGTGCCAGCAGCCATCTGGACAGACCCGAAGCTTTCTTT.

The rearrangement joins TRBV6-1 to TRBJ1-1, with D unclear. V lost 6 bases, J lost 1 base, and 15 bases lay in between. Germline V gene sequence: CDR1 MNHNS, CDR2 SASEGT. CDR3 length: 15 amino acids. CDR3 coding DNA: TGTGCCAGCAGCCGAACCAACCTGGGGAACACTGAAGCTTTCTTT. It is translated as CASSRTNLGNTEAFF.

V gene TRBV6-1 combines with J gene TRBJ2-3; the D gene is possibly TRBD2 (5 bases). In germline, CDR1 is MNHNS, CDR2 SASEGT. Trimming pared 8 bases from V and 1 base from J, leaving 13 bases between. This CDR3 has 14 amino acids. In DNA, the CDR3 is TGTGCCAGCCAGTCAGCGGCAGGCACAGATACGCAGTATTTT. The encoded protein is CASQSAAGTDTQYF.

This clonotype turned up a few times. The rearrangement joins TRBV7-9 to TRBJ1-2; D not certain. Trimming shortened V by 5 bases and J by 4 bases, and 5 bases separated the two germline ends. This CDR3 is built from 11 residues. The germline gives CDR1 SEHNR, CDR2 FQNEAQ (reference sequence). CDR3 loop: CASSGVYGYTF. The CDR3 nucleotides read TGTGCCAGCAGCGGCGTCTATGGCTACACCTTC.

The rearrangement links TRBV2 to TRBJ1-4; TRBD1 matches at 9 bases. The CDR3 runs to 16 residues. With V trimmed by 5 bases and J by 5 bases, 9 bases remained unmatched. The V gene's germline CDR1 is SNHLY and CDR2 FYNNEI. As DNA, the CDR3 is TGTGCCAGCAGTTTCAGCCCGACAGGGGGGAATGAAAAACTGTTTTTT. Amino acid sequence: CASSFSPTGGNEKLFF.

This clonotype was recorded at least ten times. This rearrangement joins TRBV10-3 to TRBJ2-6, with unresolved D. The V gene lost 3 bases and the J gene lost 0 bases, with 12 bases spanning the gap. The CDR3 contains 17 residues. Germline CDR1 reads ENHRY; CDR2 reads SYGVKD. Here the CDR3 DNA reads TGTGCCATCAGTGAAGGAATCCCTCCCTCTGGGGCCAACGTCCTGACTTTC. Protein: CAISEGIPPSGANVLTF.

This clonotype was seen ten or more times. The chain combines TRBV5-1 with TRBJ2-1; D remains ambiguous. The germline V gene has CDR1 SGHRS and CDR2 YFSETQ. The CDR3 spans 12 residues. The V end lost 4 bases, the J end lost 8 bases, and 10 bases lay between the germline ends. The CDR3 nucleotides are TGCGCCAGCAGCCTCGGGCTCGATGAGCAGTTCTTC. Amino acid sequence: CASSLGLDEQFF.